Below, 5 T cell receptor beta chains from the same sample are listed, as sequenced in a study of cytomegalovirus exposure and HLA in healthy donors. PCR used 60 Vbeta primers and 13 Jbeta primers. The data were produced by immunoSEQ multiplex PCR, yet TCRdb's version contains in-frame clones alone and is incomplete. This table holds 85,000 to 100,000 clones, about four fifths found once. Sequencing was carried out using PBMCs. These receptors came from a male donor in good health and CMV-seropositive.

The gene calls are TRBV11-2 and TRBJ2-3; 7 nucleotides align to TRBD2. The CDR3 has 14 amino acids. After removal of 8 bases from V and 3 bases from J, the junction contained 8 bases not matched to a gene. Looked up from germline, CDR1 is SGHAT and CDR2 is FQNNGV. This chain's CDR3 is CASAGGAGTDTQYF. The CDR3 DNA reads as TGTGCCAGCGCAGGAGGAGCGGGGACAGATACGCAGTATTTT.

The gene calls are TRBV2 and TRBJ2-7; TRBD2 agrees at 9 bases. The germline V gene encodes CDR1 SNHLY and CDR2 FYNNEI. J lost 4 bases, V lost 6 bases, and 7 bases had no gene match. The CDR3 sequence is 14 residues long. CDR3 loop: CASRNSGGLYEQYF. In nucleotides, the CDR3 is TGTGCCAGCAGAAATAGCGGGGGCCTTTACGAGCAGTACTTC.

The V and J genes are TRBV27 and TRBJ2-7; 10 nucleotides agree with TRBD2. CDR1 is MNHEY and CDR2 is SMNVEV in the germline V gene (reference sequence). The CDR3 covers 15 residues. The V and J ends lost 0 bases and 2 bases, in that order; junction bases with no gene match: 1. DNA of the CDR3: TGTGCCAGCAGTTTATCTCTAGCGGGGGCCTACGAGCAGTACTTC. Protein sequence: CASSLSLAGAYEQYF.

The sample holds one count of this clone. The chain combines TRBV7-2 with TRBJ1-2; 10 nucleotides line up with TRBD1. Germline lookup yields CDR1 SGHTA and CDR2 FQGNSA. V shed 5 bases and J 6 bases; nucleotides not matched to a gene: 12. CDR3 length: 16 amino acids. CDR3 DNA: TGTGCCAGCAGCGCAGGGACAGGGGCGGGGATCGATGGCTACACCTTC. It is translated as CASSAGTGAGIDGYTF.

This clone has just a few counts. V gene TRBV5-1 combines with J gene TRBJ1-4; 9 positions agree with TRBD1. Germline lookup yields CDR1 SGHRS and CDR2 YFSETQ. V lost 4 bases to trimming and J lost 5 bases; unmatched junction nucleotides: 3. This CDR3 is built from 14 residues. In DNA, the CDR3 is TGCGCCAGCAGCGCCGGACAGGGGAATGAAAAACTGTTTTTT. Translating gives CASSAGQGNEKLFF.